A single sample is the source of the 22 T cell receptor beta chains below, sequenced in a study of OX40 agonist ivuxolimab in advanced cancers. TCRdb's copy holds only in-frame clones and misses some; the assay was immunoSEQ multiplex PCR. Counted here are roughly 30,000 clones, approximately 81% occurring once; the ten biggest clones make up roughly 19%. The sample consisted of CD4+ or CD8+ T cells sorted from blood, taken in a trial of the OX40 agonist ivuxolimab. These TCRs come from an adult with an advanced solid tumor such as melanoma, head and neck, liver or kidney cancer.

V gene TRBV2 combines with J gene TRBJ1-2, with D possibly TRBD1 on 6 matching bases. In germline, CDR1 is SNHLY, CDR2 FYNNEI. V was pared by 4 bases and J by 8 bases, with 14 bases between. The CDR3 sequence is 13 residues long. The CDR3, as DNA: TGTGCCAGCAGTGGGGTCACAGGGCCAGGCTACACCTTC. As protein: CASSGVTGPGYTF.

The rearrangement uses TRBV6-1 and TRBJ2-5; D is perhaps TRBD1 (6 bases). Germline lookup yields CDR1 MNHNS and CDR2 SASEGT. Between the trimmed V and J ends, which lost 10 bases and 2 bases, there was a span of 11 bases. This CDR3 is built from 12 residues. This CDR3 reads CATRTVQETQYF. CDR3 DNA: TGTGCCACCCGGACAGTACAAGAGACCCAGTACTTC.

The rearrangement uses TRBV6-6 and TRBJ1-2; D ambiguous. The CDR3 covers 16 residues. V lost 0 bases, J lost 0 bases, and 11 bases lay in between. Germline V gives CDR1 MNHNY, CDR2 SVGAGI (reference sequence). CDR3 loop: CASSYSTQRANYGYTF. For the CDR3, the DNA is TGTGCCAGCAGTTACTCGACCCAGCGAGCTAACTATGGCTACACCTTC.

This clone was observed once. This rearrangement joins TRBV5-5 to TRBJ1-1, with no clear D. V dropped 5 bases and J dropped 4 bases, with 6 bases sitting between them. Germline V CDR1 and CDR2: SGHKS, YYEKEE (reference sequence). The CDR3 runs 11 residues. In DNA, the CDR3 is TGTGCCAGCAGTCCCAGCACTGAAGCTTTCTTT. Residues: CASSPSTEAFF.

This clone was detected only once. V and J are TRBV7-2 and TRBJ2-7, with TRBD1 matching 9 bases. CDR3 length equals 16 residues. Germline V gene sequence: CDR1 SGHTA, CDR2 FQGNSA. After removal of 5 bases from V and 2 bases from J, the junction contained 10 bases not matched to a gene. The CDR3 loop reads CASSLGGTGTPYEQYF. CDR3 DNA: TGTGCCAGCAGCCTCGGAGGGACAGGGACTCCCTACGAGCAGTACTTC.

V gene TRBV5-1 combines with J gene TRBJ2-1; perhaps D is TRBD1 or TRBD2 (5 bases each). Trimming shortened V by 2 bases and J by 6 bases, and 9 bases separated the two germline ends. CDR3 length: 13 residues. From germline, CDR1 is SGHRS and CDR2 YFSETQ. The CDR3 loop reads CASSFRGPNEQFF. CDR3 bases: TGCGCCAGCAGCTTCCGGGGACCCAATGAGCAGTTCTTC.

There are a few counts of this clone. The rearrangement uses TRBV30 and TRBJ1-1, with a weak D call TRBD1 (5 bases). V was cut by 4 bases and J by 11 bases, with 17 bases left in between. Germline V gives CDR1 GTSNPN, CDR2 SVGIG (reference sequence). The CDR3 has 12 residues. The CDR3, as DNA: TGTGCCTGGATGTCCTCAGGGCCCGCGGCTTTCTTT. This translates into CAWMSSGPAAFF.

The chain combines TRBV7-8 with TRBJ2-2, with D possibly TRBD2 on 7 matching bases. CDR1 is SGHVS and CDR2 is FQNEAQ in the germline V gene. The CDR3 length is 19 residues. Trimming took 5 bases from V and 1 from J, leaving 23 bases between them. The CDR3 here is CASSPSRFGGDKNTGELFF. Written as DNA, the CDR3 is TGTGCCAGCAGCCCCTCCCGGTTTGGGGGGGACAAGAACACCGGGGAGCTGTTTTTT.

This sequence joins TRBV7-9 and TRBJ2-1; no firm D call. The CDR3 sequence is 13 residues long. Per the germline V gene, CDR1 is SEHNR and CDR2 is FQNEAQ (reference sequence). Trimming shortened V by 2 bases and J by 3 bases, and 5 bases separated the two germline ends. The CDR3, as DNA: TGTGCCAGCAGCTTAAGTCTCTACAATGAGCAGTTCTTC. Translation: CASSLSLYNEQFF.

The genes are TRBV4-1 and TRBJ1-1; 12 bases match TRBD1. The germline gives CDR1 MGHRA, CDR2 YSYEKL. V dropped 2 bases and J dropped 8; count of bases not matched to a gene: 6. The CDR3 extends over 15 amino acids. CDR3 sequence reads: CASSQFSGTGGEAFF. DNA for the CDR3: TGCGCCAGCAGCCAATTTTCCGGGACAGGGGGCGAAGCTTTCTTT.

Here the CDR3 DNA reads TGTGCCAGCAGCTTACCGGGGGGGGCCCCCTACGAGCAGTACTTC. As protein: CASSLPGGAPYEQYF. This chain uses TRBV11-2 with TRBJ2-7, with 8 bases matching TRBD2. Trimming cost V 2 bases and J 2 bases; bases outside gene matches: 5. The CDR3 covers 15 residues. Germline V CDR1 and CDR2: SGHAT, FQNNGV.

This chain joins TRBV7-2 and TRBJ1-2; TRBD1 is a possible D gene (5 bases). Trimming removed 4 bases at V and 2 bases at J, with 17 bases between. The V gene's germline CDR1 is SGHTA and CDR2 FQGNSA. The length of the CDR3 is 16 residues. Here the CDR3 reads CASSSWGGGVNYGYTF. As DNA, the CDR3 is TGTGCCAGCAGCTCCTGGGGTGGGGGGGTAAACTATGGCTACACCTTC.

CDR3 region: CSAVPEGSIGYTF. CDR3 bases: TGCAGCGCCGTGCCGGAGGGGTCTATCGGCTACACCTTC. The V and J genes are TRBV29-1 and TRBJ1-2; D possibly corresponds to TRBD1 (5 bases). In germline, CDR1 is SQVTM, CDR2 ANQGSEA. This CDR3 is built from 13 residues. V lost 7 bases and J lost 8, with 20 bases in between.

V and J are TRBV4-1 and TRBJ2-1; no clear D gene. V shed 4 bases and J shed 1 base, with 11 bases lying between them. The CDR3 extends over 15 amino acids. Germline V gene data show CDR1 as MGHRA and CDR2 as YSYEKL. The CDR3 nucleotides are TGCGCCAGCAGCCCCCGCCACGGATCCTACAATGAGCAGTTCTTC. As protein: CASSPRHGSYNEQFF.

This chain joins TRBV5-4 and TRBJ2-7; weak D call: TRBD2 (6 bases). The germline gives CDR1 SGHNT, CDR2 YYREEE (reference sequence). The CDR3 is 13 amino acids. V was trimmed by 0 bases and J by 3 bases, leaving 7 bases between them. The CDR3 nucleotides read TGTGCCAGCAGCTTGGTGGGGGGCTACGAGCAGTACTTC. Translated: CASSLVGGYEQYF. Supplemented by reference TRBV5-4 and TRBJ2-7, the full variable domain reads ETGVTQSPTHLIKTRGQQVTLRCSSQSGHNTVSWYQQALGQGPQFIFQYYREEENGRGNFPPRFSGLQFPNYSSELNVNALELDDSALYLCASSLVGGYEQYFGPGTRLTVT.

This clone was observed a few times. The V and J genes are TRBV28 and TRBJ2-1, with 9 bases identical to TRBD1. This CDR3 spans 16 amino acids. Germline assignment: CDR1 MDHEN and CDR2 SYDVKM. The V and J ends lost 7 bases and 0 bases, in that order; junction bases with no gene match: 7. The CDR3 coding sequence is TGTGCCAGCACTCTGGACAGGGGTCTCTCCTACAATGAGCAGTTCTTC. Translating it yields CASTLDRGLSYNEQFF.

The CDR3 here is CASSRGGAEAFF. The CDR3 bases are TGCGCCAGCAGCCGCGGGGGGGCTGAAGCTTTCTTT. The chain is built from TRBV4-1 and TRBJ1-1; maybe TRBD1 (5 bases). The germline gives CDR1 MGHRA, CDR2 YSYEKL. Trimming took off 4 bases at V and 6 bases at J, with 9 bases between the two ends. This CDR3 region has 12 residues.

V is TRBV5-4 and J is TRBJ1-2, with 9 bases identical to TRBD1. V was pared by 3 bases and J by 8 bases, with 5 bases of the junction left unmatched. CDR3 length equals 13 residues. CDR1 and CDR2 (germline): SGHNT, YYREEE (reference sequence). In DNA form, the CDR3 reads TGTGCCAGCAGCTCAAGGGGACAGGGAGGCTACACCTTC. Amino acids: CASSSRGQGGYTF. The full variable domain, rest sourced from reference TRBV5-4 and TRBJ1-2, is ETGVTQSPTHLIKTRGQQVTLRCSSQSGHNTVSWYQQALGQGPQFIFQYYREEENGRGNFPPRFSGLQFPNYSSELNVNALELDDSALYLCASSSRGQGGYTFGSGTRLTVV.

The V call is TRBV6-5, the J call TRBJ1-1, with TRBD1 as a possible D gene (5 bases). There are 14 residues in the CDR3. The germline V gene has CDR1 MNHEY and CDR2 SVGAGI. The V gene lost 7 bases and the J gene lost 8 bases, with 20 bases spanning the gap. CDR3 loop: CASTPGGTEGEAFF. CDR3 nucleotide sequence: TGTGCCAGCACACCCGGGGGGACCGAAGGAGAAGCTTTCTTT.

This chain joins TRBV4-1 and TRBJ2-1, with D possibly TRBD2 on 5 matching bases. CDR1 is MGHRA, CDR2 YSYEKL, per germline. Trimming removed 6 bases from V and 9 bases from J, with 21 bases in between. The CDR3 runs 15 residues. The CDR3 DNA follows: TGCGCCAGCAGTCCAAGACAACCGGGCGGGTTTGAGCAGTTCTTC. Its protein product is CASSPRQPGGFEQFF.

The CDR3 nucleotides are TGTGCCAGCAGCGTTACAAGTGTGGACACTGAAGCTTTCTTT. Amino acid sequence: CASSVTSVDTEAFF. This sequence joins TRBV7-9 and TRBJ1-1; D ambiguous. In germline, CDR1 is SEHNR, CDR2 FQNEAQ (reference sequence). The CDR3 runs to 14 residues. Trimming pared 5 bases from V and 3 bases from J, leaving 13 bases between.

This chain joins TRBV15 and TRBJ2-1, with D uncertain. The CDR3 contains 16 residues. The germline V gene has CDR1 LNHNV and CDR2 YYDKDF (reference sequence). Trimming removed 0 bases at V and 0 bases at J, with 9 bases between. DNA of the CDR3: TGTGCCACCAGCAGAGAAAGGCAAAGCTCCTACAATGAGCAGTTCTTC. Protein product: CATSRERQSSYNEQFF.